This T cell receptor beta chain was recovered during a study of human T cells and chemical hapten exposure. Study information: A roughly 2 cm by roughly 2 cm inner upper arm patch received 2% DPC for sensitization.

Time point given: patch test 1, 2 weeks after DPC sensitization. Stated treatment: therapeutic diphenylcyclopropenone sensitization with weekly scalp DPC. During construction of the library, unique molecular identifiers were attached to individual cDNA molecules for quantitative, reproducible TCR counting. TCRdb re-called the RACE reads through MiXCR, storing one row per CDR3 protein. The sample shows fewer than 100,000 distinct CDR3 sequences, roughly an eighth of them seen only once. Trimming took off 3 bases at V and 2 bases at J, with 14 bases between the two ends. In germline, CDR1 is MDHEN, CDR2 SYDVKM. The CDR3 has 15 amino acids. This clonotype has at least ten counts.

Material: whole blood, obtained in connection with sensitization to the hapten diphenylcyclopropenone (DPC). The sequence was collected from a woman between 40 and 50 years old with alopecia areata. Some clones in this sample may be carry-over from other donors' samples. The chain joins TRBV28 to TRBJ2-7, with a weak D call TRBD1 (5 bases). CDR3 nucleotides: TGTGCCAGCAGTTTGTCTGGGGCCCCCACCTACGAGCAGTACTTC. Translating gives CASSLSGAPTYEQYF.